This T cell receptor (beta chain) was captured by sequencing in a study of blood T cells in healthy people across ages. At the level of the study: Template switching caught about one barcoded beta molecule for each two T cells. Whole-study findings and limits: Donor CMV status, an unknown factor, possibly confounded changes in expanded clonotypes.

There are a few counts of this clonotype. Its antigen remains unidentified. Combining a sample-barcoded 5' primer with a J-beta primer mix, a second PCR ran for roughly 7 to 11 cycles. TCRdb independently ran MiXCR on the 5' RACE reads; one entry per CDR3 protein. The data hold fewer than 700,000 distinct CDR3 sequences, with around 48% observed a single time. Trimming took 2 bases from V and 0 from J, leaving 10 bases between them. Germline V CDR1 and CDR2: MGHRA, YSYEKL. CDR3 length: 15 amino acids. Sequenced sample: blood. This clonotype originated in a man of 80 years or more in good health. V and J are TRBV4-1 and TRBJ2-5; TRBD1 is a possible D gene (5 bases). CDR3 DNA sequence: TGCGCCAGCAGCCAACCCCAGGGTTACCAAGAGACCCAGTACTTC. Translating gives CASSQPQGYQETQYF.